The rows below give T cell receptor beta chains drawn from one sample of a study of blood T cell repertoires in COVID-19. The assay was immunoSEQ multiplex PCR, and TCRdb's table has in-frame clones only and misses some. The data show just over 250,000 clones, about 85% seen once. Material: peripheral blood. Every receptor here comes from a man in his fifties or sixties who had recovered from COVID-19. Both conserved end residues are part of each CDR3. A D gene is named only where the DNA matches it firmly. Clone sizes are given selectively: once, few, many, or a class where the clone is expanded.

>NA|TRBD2|TRBV7-7|TRBJ2-3|15
CASSPAGGGTDTQYF
TGTGCTAGCAGCCCAGCGGGGGGGGGCACAGATACGCAGTATTTT
>NA|TRBD1|TRBV7-3|TRBJ1-4|15
CASSTGGQPNEKLFF
TGTGCCAGCAGCACTGGGGGACAGCCTAATGAAAAACTGTTTTTT
>NA|NA|TRBV4-2|TRBJ1-1|13
CASSQERGGGTFF
TGTGCCAGCAGCCAAGAACGGGGGGGAGGAACTTTCTTT
>NA|NA|TRBV12-5|TRBJ2-3|13
CASLVSGTDTQYF
TGTGCTAGTTTGGTGAGCGGGACAGATACGCAGTATTTT
>NA|TRBD1|TRBV18|TRBJ2-3|14
CASSPGQFTDTQYF
TGTGCCAGCTCACCGGGACAGTTCACAGATACGCAGTATTTT
>few|NA|TRBV11-2|TRBJ2-7|16
CASSLVTGKSSYEQYF
TGTGCCAGCAGCTTAGTAACAGGCAAAAGCTCCTACGAGCAGTACTTC
>NA|NA|TRBV23-1|TRBJ2-1|13
CASSPAGYNEQFF
TGCGCCAGCAGTCCAGCAGGGTACAATGAGCAGTTCTTC
>NA|NA|TRBV24-1|TRBJ2-2|17
CATSDLGRGPNTGELFF
TGTGCCACCAGTGATTTAGGGCGGGGGCCAAACACCGGGGAGCTGTTTTTT
>NA|NA|TRBV12-1|TRBJ1-3|18
CASSPPGQGGFTGNTIYF
TGTGCCAGCAGCCCGCCGGGACAGGGGGGTTTTACTGGAAACACCATATATTTT
>NA|TRBD2|TRBV7-2|TRBJ2-1|16
CASSLGTSGGYNEQFF
TGTGCCAGCAGCTTAGGGACTAGCGGGGGGTACAATGAGCAGTTCTTC
>NA|NA|TRBV7-8|TRBJ1-3|15
CASSGRVNSGNTIYF
TGTGCCAGCAGCGGCAGGGTCAACTCTGGAAACACCATATATTTT
>NA|TRBD2|TRBV3-1/TRBV3-2|TRBJ2-1|15
CASSKGTSGVNEQFF
TGTGCCAGCAGCAAAGGGACTAGCGGGGTGAATGAGCAGTTCTTC
>few|NA|TRBV30|TRBJ1-2|14
CAWSVSGSAYGYTF
TGTGCCTGGAGTGTATCGGGTTCTGCCTATGGCTACACCTTC
>NA|NA|TRBV7-9|TRBJ1-2|14
CASSAWGLRWGYTF
TGTGCCAGCAGCGCCTGGGGGCTCCGGTGGGGCTACACCTTC
>NA|TRBD2|TRBV9|TRBJ2-7|13
CASSVASGGEQYF
TGTGCCAGCAGCGTAGCTTCGGGGGGCGAGCAGTACTTC
>NA|NA|TRBV7-2|TRBJ1-2|16
CASSLDLRQGHYGYTF
TGTGCCAGCAGCTTAGATCTCCGACAAGGCCACTATGGCTACACCTTC
>NA|TRBD1|TRBV13|TRBJ1-1|14
CASSFGTGDTEAFF
TGTGCCAGCAGCTTTGGGACAGGGGACACTGAAGCTTTCTTT
>NA|NA|TRBV2|TRBJ1-2|11
CASSDDYGYTF
TGTGCCAGCAGTGACGACTATGGCTACACCTTC
>NA|NA|TRBV12-5|TRBJ1-2|14
CASGGAETNYGYTF
TGTGCTAGTGGTGGGGCAGAGACTAACTATGGCTACACCTTC
>once|TRBD1|TRBV9|TRBJ2-6|18
CASSVGQGAGAGANVLTF
TGTGCCAGCAGCGTAGGCCAGGGGGCGGGTGCTGGGGCCAACGTCCTGACTTTC
>NA|TRBD1|TRBV11-3|TRBJ1-4|15
CASSMTGAANEKLFF
TGTGCCAGCAGCATGACAGGGGCGGCTAATGAAAAACTGTTTTTT
>NA|NA|TRBV18|TRBJ1-2|19
CASSPLVPEGSTPNYGYTF
TGTGCCAGCTCACCTCTCGTTCCCGAGGGTTCTACGCCTAACTATGGCTACACCTTC
>NA|NA|TRBV5-1|TRBJ2-3|13
CASSLGGTDTQYF
TGCGCCAGCAGCTTGGGCGGGACAGATACGCAGTATTTT
>NA|TRBD1|TRBV6-2/TRBV6-3|TRBJ1-5|14
CASSGQGANQPQHF
TGTGCCAGCAGCGGACAGGGGGCGAACCAGCCCCAGCATTTT
>NA|NA|TRBV6-2/TRBV6-3|TRBJ2-7|14
CASRPILSSYEQYF
TGTGCCAGCAGGCCTATCCTTTCCTCCTACGAGCAGTACTTC
>NA|NA|TRBV21-1|TRBJ1-2|14
CASSADRGNYGYTF
TGTGCCAGCAGCGCAGACAGGGGGAACTATGGCTACACCTTC
>NA|NA|TRBV7-2|TRBJ2-5|13
CASGQTRQETQYF
TGTGCCAGCGGGCAGACACGTCAAGAGACCCAGTACTTC
>few|NA|TRBV7-2|TRBJ1-2|16
CASSFSRQATNYGYTF
TGTGCCAGCAGCTTTTCCCGACAGGCTACTAACTATGGCTACACCTTC
>NA|TRBD1|TRBV14|TRBJ2-5|14
CASSQEYRGLTQYF
TGTGCCAGCAGCCAAGAGTACAGGGGGTTAACCCAGTACTTC
>NA|TRBD1|TRBV6-5|TRBJ1-2|14
CASSLGQGVTGYTF
TGTGCCAGCAGTTTAGGACAGGGGGTTACTGGCTACACCTTC
>NA|NA|TRBV6-5|TRBJ2-7|14
CASSTPGLLNEQYF
TGTGCCAGCAGTACACCGGGTCTGCTGAACGAGCAGTACTTC
>NA|TRBD1|TRBV3-1/TRBV3-2|TRBJ1-1|14
CASSKDRMKTEAFF
TGTGCCAGCAGCAAGGACAGGATGAAGACTGAAGCTTTCTTT
>NA|NA|TRBV6-5|TRBJ1-1|13
CASTEGGGTEAFF
TGTGCCAGCACCGAAGGTGGAGGGACTGAAGCTTTCTTT
>NA|TRBD1|TRBV29-1|TRBJ1-4|15
CSVASDRATNEKLFF
TGCAGCGTCGCATCTGACAGGGCCACTAATGAAAAACTGTTTTTT
>NA|TRBD1|TRBV10-3|TRBJ1-1|12
CAISKQGTEAFF
TGTGCCATCAGTAAACAGGGGACTGAAGCTTTCTTT
>NA|TRBD1|TRBV7-3|TRBJ2-7|15
CASSLTGQGAHEQYF
TGTGCCAGCAGCTTAACCGGCCAGGGGGCACACGAGCAGTACTTC
>NA|NA|TRBV7-9|TRBJ1-1|14
CASSSSRGVTEAFF
TGTGCCAGCAGCTCGTCCAGGGGCGTCACTGAAGCTTTCTTT
>NA|TRBD1|TRBV5-6|TRBJ2-7|13
CASTPGQGVEQYF
TGTGCCAGCACCCCCGGGCAGGGGGTCGAGCAGTACTTC
>once|TRBD1|TRBV4-2|TRBJ1-1|15
CASSHDRDRDTEAFF
TGTGCCAGCAGCCATGACCGGGACAGGGACACTGAAGCTTTCTTT
>NA|NA|TRBV2|TRBJ1-5|15
CASSADSYSNQPQHF
TGTGCCAGCAGTGCGGACAGCTATAGCAATCAGCCCCAGCATTTT
>once|NA|TRBV19|TRBJ1-2|14
CASSIDRTAYGYTF
TGTGCCAGTAGTATAGATCGGACAGCCTATGGCTACACCTTC
>NA|TRBD2|TRBV19|TRBJ2-7|14
CASSIPGGNYEQYF
TGTGCCAGTAGTATCCCGGGGGGGAACTACGAGCAGTACTTC
>once|TRBD2|TRBV14|TRBJ2-5|17
CASSQGLLAGPQETQYF
TGTGCCAGCAGCCAAGGCTTACTAGCGGGCCCCCAAGAGACCCAGTACTTC
>NA|TRBD2|TRBV9|TRBJ2-2|16
CASSGGLAANTGELFF
TGTGCCAGCAGCGGAGGACTAGCGGCGAACACCGGGGAGCTGTTTTTT
>NA|NA|TRBV30|TRBJ1-2|15
CAWSAQQTGNYGYTF
TGTGCCTGGAGTGCCCAGCAAACAGGGAACTATGGCTACACCTTC
>NA|TRBD1|TRBV4-1|TRBJ1-2|15
CASSQHKQGAFGYTF
TGCGCCAGCAGCCAACACAAACAGGGGGCGTTTGGCTACACCTTC
>NA|TRBD1|TRBV7-9|TRBJ1-1|15
CASSLGDRDGTEAFF
TGTGCCAGCAGCTTAGGGGACAGGGATGGCACTGAAGCTTTCTTT
>NA|TRBD1|TRBV6-5|TRBJ1-2|13
CASRIGGSDGYTF
TGTGCCAGCAGGATAGGGGGCTCCGATGGCTACACCTTC
>once|TRBD2|TRBV6-6|TRBJ2-3|15
CASRLAGARSDTQYF
TGTGCCAGCAGATTAGCGGGGGCCCGTTCAGATACGCAGTATTTT
>NA|NA|TRBV19|TRBJ2-5|16
CASSSPAQARQETQYF
TGTGCCAGTAGTTCACCGGCACAGGCTAGACAAGAGACCCAGTACTTC